This passage covers 12 T cell receptor beta chains from one sample sequenced in a study of shared clonotypes between healthy human individuals. The table came from immunoSEQ multiplex PCR; TCRdb's copy has only in-frame clones and leaves some out. The sample lists some 650,000 clones; approximately 97% were seen once. Sequencing used naive CD4+ T cells sorted from blood. Stated subset: CD45RA+ positively selected. All receptors derive from a woman aged 25 to 39 in good health.

This chain uses TRBV5-1 with TRBJ2-3, with D tentatively TRBD1 (6 bases). This CDR3 contains 14 residues. Per the germline V gene, CDR1 is SGHRS and CDR2 is YFSETQ. Trimming removed 2 bases at V and 4 bases at J, with 11 bases between. The CDR3 protein is CASSLQGRSDTQYF. Written as DNA, the CDR3 is TGCGCCAGCAGCTTACAGGGACGTTCAGATACGCAGTATTTT. Variable domain in full (rest from reference TRBV5-1 and TRBJ2-3): KAGVTQTPRYLIKTRGQQVTLSCSPISGHRSVSWYQQTPGQGLQFLFEYFSETQRNKGNFPGRFSGRQFSNSRSEMNVSTLELGDSALYLCASSLQGRSDTQYFGPGTRLTVL.

The V and J genes are TRBV5-1 and TRBJ2-2; 13 bases map to TRBD2. The ends lost 0 bases at V and 5 bases at J; junction bases unmatched: 7. This CDR3 has 18 amino acids. The germline V gene has CDR1 SGHRS and CDR2 YFSETQ. CDR3 sequence reads: CASSLGRTSGSETGELFF. As DNA, the CDR3 is TGCGCCAGCAGCTTGGGGCGGACTAGCGGGAGTGAAACCGGGGAGCTGTTTTTT.

The chain combines TRBV4-1 with TRBJ2-1; weak D call: TRBD1 (6 bases). Germline values: CDR1 MGHRA, CDR2 YSYEKL. Deletions cut 2 bases from V and 8 bases from J, with 22 bases between. The CDR3 covers 17 residues. The CDR3 spells CASSQPSQGPRPYEQFF. CDR3 bases: TGCGCCAGCAGCCAACCGAGCCAGGGGCCACGGCCCTATGAGCAGTTCTTC.

This rearrangement joins TRBV5-1 to TRBJ1-2; D ambiguous. This CDR3 is 14 amino acids long. Deletions cut 4 bases from V and 7 bases from J, with 17 bases between. Per germline, CDR1 SGHRS and CDR2 YFSETQ. The chain's CDR3 is CASSLETYGVGYTF. In nucleotides, the CDR3 is TGCGCCAGCAGCCTGGAAACTTACGGAGTTGGCTACACCTTC.

This sequence joins TRBV5-1 and TRBJ1-1; D uncertain. Trimming left V 0 bases short and J 3 bases short, with 12 bases between. This CDR3 region has 15 residues. Germline-derived CDR1 and CDR2 are SGHRS and YFSETQ. CDR3 loop: CASSLVSGFDTEAFF. CDR3 nucleotide sequence: TGCGCCAGCAGCTTGGTTAGCGGGTTTGACACTGAAGCTTTCTTT. Full variable domain (outside the CDR3, taken from reference TRBV5-1 and TRBJ1-1): KAGVTQTPRYLIKTRGQQVTLSCSPISGHRSVSWYQQTPGQGLQFLFEYFSETQRNKGNFPGRFSGRQFSNSRSEMNVSTLELGDSALYLCASSLVSGFDTEAFFGQGTRLTVV.

The chain links TRBV6-5 to TRBJ2-7, with TRBD2 matching 9 bases. This CDR3 has 15 amino acids. Per germline, CDR1 MNHEY and CDR2 SVGAGI. With V trimmed by 2 bases and J by 4 bases, 6 bases remained unmatched. In DNA, the CDR3 is TGTGCCAGCAGTTACAATGCGGGAGGGCGGTACGAGCAGTACTTC. This translates into CASSYNAGGRYEQYF.

In DNA, the CDR3 is TGTGCCAGCAGCTTGGAGGGGATCAATAGCAATCAGCCCCAGCATTTT. Protein: CASSLEGINSNQPQHF. The genes are TRBV5-8 and TRBJ1-5; tentatively, D is TRBD1 (5 bases). The CDR3 runs to 16 residues. V was shortened by 0 bases and J by 0 bases, with 10 bases between the two germline ends. Germline V CDR1 and CDR2: SGHTS, YDEGEE.

The V and J genes are TRBV28 and TRBJ2-7; TRBD2 matches 7 bases. The V gene's germline CDR1 is MDHEN and CDR2 SYDVKM. The J segment lost 4 bases and the V segment lost 7 bases, leaving 7 bases of the junction unmatched. The CDR3 runs to 13 residues. The CDR3: CASKGGSAYEQYF. The CDR3 nucleotides read TGTGCCAGCAAGGGCGGGAGCGCTTACGAGCAGTACTTC.

J is TRBJ2-1 and V is TRBV10-3, with D hard to call. Trimming left V 6 bases short and J 0 bases short, with 12 bases between. CDR1 is ENHRY and CDR2 is SYGVKD in the germline V gene. The CDR3 sequence is 15 residues long. The CDR3 sequence is CAIRGEDNSYNEQFF. DNA for the CDR3: TGTGCCATCAGAGGTGAAGACAACTCCTACAATGAGCAGTTCTTC.

The chain carries TRBV19 and TRBJ2-1; TRBD2 agrees at 8 bases. CDR1 is LNHDA, CDR2 SQIVND, per germline (reference sequence). V shed 3 bases, J shed 2 bases, and the junction held 6 bases outside the gene matches. The length of the CDR3 is 16 residues. CDR3 sequence: CASSMSAGVTYNEQFF. CDR3 DNA: TGTGCCAGTAGTATGTCAGCGGGAGTTACCTACAATGAGCAGTTCTTC.

The chain employs TRBV28 and TRBJ2-7; 7 bases are shared with TRBD1. V gave up 5 bases and J gave up 2 bases; unmatched junction bases: 9. This CDR3 region has 15 residues. Germline-derived CDR1 and CDR2 are MDHEN and SYDVKM. For the CDR3, the DNA is TGTGCCAGCAGTGACTCCCGGGACAGTCCCTACGAGCAGTACTTC. Translating gives CASSDSRDSPYEQYF.

The CDR3 DNA follows: TGTGCCAGCAGCTTAGAGGGGGATCTGGGGTACAATGAGCAGTTCTTC. This translates into CASSLEGDLGYNEQFF. V and J are TRBV7-9 and TRBJ2-1; possible D gene TRBD1, 6 bases. The CDR3 covers 16 residues. Germline V CDR1 and CDR2: SEHNR, FQNEAQ (reference sequence). The ends were cut back, 1 base at V and 4 bases at J, with 14 bases in the middle. The whole variable domain, remainder taken from reference TRBV7-9 and TRBJ2-1, is DTGVSQNPRHKITKRGQNVTFRCDPISEHNRLYWYRQTLGQGPEFLTYFQNEAQLEKSRLLSDRFSAERPKGSFSTLEIQRTEQGDSAMYLCASSLEGDLGYNEQFFGPGTRLTVL.